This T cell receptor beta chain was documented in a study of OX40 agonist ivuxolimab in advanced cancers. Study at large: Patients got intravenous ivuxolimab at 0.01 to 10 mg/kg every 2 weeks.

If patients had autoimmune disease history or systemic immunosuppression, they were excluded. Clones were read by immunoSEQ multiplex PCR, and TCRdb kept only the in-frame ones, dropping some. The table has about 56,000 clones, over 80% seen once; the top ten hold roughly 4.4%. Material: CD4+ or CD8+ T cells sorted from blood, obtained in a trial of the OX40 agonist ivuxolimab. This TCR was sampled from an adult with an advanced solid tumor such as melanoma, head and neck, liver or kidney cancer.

CDR3 in DNA: TGTGCCAGCATCAAGGGCGGAATGGGATCACCCCTCCACTTT. This translates into CASIKGGMGSPLHF. The genes are TRBV6-1 and TRBJ1-6, with D hard to call. The V end was cut by 7 bases, the J end by 10 bases, with 17 bases between. CDR1 and CDR2 (germline): MNHNS, SASEGT. The length of the CDR3 is 14 residues.